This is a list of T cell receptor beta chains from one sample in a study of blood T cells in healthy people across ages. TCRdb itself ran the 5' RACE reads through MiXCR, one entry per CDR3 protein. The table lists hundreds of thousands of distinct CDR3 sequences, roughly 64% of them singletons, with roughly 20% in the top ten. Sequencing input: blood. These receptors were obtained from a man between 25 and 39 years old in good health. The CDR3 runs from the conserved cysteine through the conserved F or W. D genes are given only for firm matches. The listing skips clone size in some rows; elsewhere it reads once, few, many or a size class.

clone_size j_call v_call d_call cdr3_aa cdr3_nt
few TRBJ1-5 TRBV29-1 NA CSVAGQNQPQHF TGCAGCGTTGCGGGGCAGAATCAGCCCCAGCATTTT
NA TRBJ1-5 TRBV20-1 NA CSAGETGISNQPQHF TGCAGTGCGGGGGAAACAGGGATTAGCAATCAGCCCCAGCATTTT
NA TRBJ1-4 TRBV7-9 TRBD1 CASSLGTGGTNEKLFF TGTGCCAGCAGCCTCGGGACAGGGGGGACTAATGAAAAACTGTTTTTT
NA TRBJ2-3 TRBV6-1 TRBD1 CASTDRAPDTQYF TGTGCCAGCACTGACAGGGCCCCAGATACGCAGTATTTT
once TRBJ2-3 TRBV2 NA CAIAGARRDTQYF TGTGCCATTGCGGGGGCCCGTAGGGATACGCAGTATTTT
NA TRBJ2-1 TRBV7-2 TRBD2 CASSQSQTSGSFNEQFF TGTGCCAGCAGCCAGAGCCAAACTAGCGGGAGTTTCAATGAGCAGTTCTTC
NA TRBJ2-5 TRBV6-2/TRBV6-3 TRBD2 CASSYRTSGETQYF TGTGCCAGCAGTTACCGGACTAGTGGGGAGACCCAGTACTTC
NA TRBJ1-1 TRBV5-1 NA CASEGYTEAFF TGCGCCAGCGAGGGGTACACTGAAGCTTTCTTT
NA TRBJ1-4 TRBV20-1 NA CSASTGYEKLFF TGCAGTGCGTCAACAGGGTACGAAAAACTGTTTTTT
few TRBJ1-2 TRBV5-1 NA CASSLEGIGVYGYTF TGCGCCAGCAGCTTGGAAGGGATAGGGGTTTATGGCTACACCTTC
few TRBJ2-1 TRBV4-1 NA CASSQPTSTAVQFF TGCGCCAGCAGCCAACCGACTAGTACTGCTGTGCAGTTCTTC
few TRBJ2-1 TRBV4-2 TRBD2 CASSPKGRTSTNEQFF TGTGCCAGCAGCCCTAAAGGTAGGACTAGCACCAATGAGCAGTTTTTC
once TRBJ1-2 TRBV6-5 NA CASRTLTAGLDGYTF TGTGCCAGCAGGACCCTCACAGCAGGGCTGGATGGCTACACCTTC
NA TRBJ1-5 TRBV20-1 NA CSARLTANQPQHF TGCAGTGCGAGACTTACAGCGAATCAGCCCCAGCATTTT
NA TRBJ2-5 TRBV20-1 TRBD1 CSARETGVQETQYF TGCAGTGCTAGAGAGACAGGGGTCCAAGAGACCCAGTACTTC
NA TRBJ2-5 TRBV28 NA CASSATKETQYF TGTGCCAGCAGCGCCACCAAAGAGACCCAGTACTTC
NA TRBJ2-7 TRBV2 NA CASSEVQFGAGDDNEQYF TGTGCCAGCAGTGAAGTCCAGTTCGGGGCGGGTGATGACAATGAGCAGTACTTC
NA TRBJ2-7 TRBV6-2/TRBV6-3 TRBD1 CASSTGQGANEQYF TGTGCCAGCAGTACGGGACAGGGGGCGAACGAGCAGTACTTC
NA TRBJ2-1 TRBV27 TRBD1 CASRGTGSYEQFF TGTGCCAGCAGAGGGACAGGCTCCTACGAGCAGTTCTTC
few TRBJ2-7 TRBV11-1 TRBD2 CASSARSGSYNEQYF TGTGCCAGCAGCGCCAGGAGCGGGAGCTACAATGAGCAGTACTTC
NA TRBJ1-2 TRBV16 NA CASSQSAAGGYTF TGTGCCAGCAGCCAATCTGCGGCGGGGGGCTACACCTTC
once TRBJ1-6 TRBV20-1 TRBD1 CSARDRTGGSSPPHF TGCAGTGCTAGAGATAGGACAGGGGGTAGTTCACCCCCCCACTTT
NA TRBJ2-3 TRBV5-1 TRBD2 CASSRQAGGTDTQYF TGCGCCAGCAGCCGGCAGGCGGGGGGCACAGATACGCAGTATTTT
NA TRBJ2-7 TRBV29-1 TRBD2 CSVDCVSVGGSPSYEQYF TGCAGCGTTGACTGTGTGTCCGTCGGCGGGAGTCCTTCCTACGAGCAGTACTTC
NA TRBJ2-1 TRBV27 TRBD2 CASSFASGGATQFF TGTGCCAGCAGTTTTGCTAGCGGGGGGGCCACGCAGTTCTTC
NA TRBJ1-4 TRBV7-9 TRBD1 CASSTDRGRTEKLFF TGTGCCAGCAGCACAGACAGGGGACGGACGGAAAAACTGTTTTTT
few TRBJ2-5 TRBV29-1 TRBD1 CSVEANGRGLETQYF TGCAGCGTTGAAGCCAACGGCAGGGGGCTAGAGACCCAGTACTTC
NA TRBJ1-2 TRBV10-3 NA CAISEDLYGYTF TGTGCCATCAGTGAGGACCTCTATGGCTACACCTTC
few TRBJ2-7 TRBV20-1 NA CSAGDTGRARYEQYF TGCAGTGCTGGGGATACAGGGAGGGCTCGATACGAGCAGTACTTC
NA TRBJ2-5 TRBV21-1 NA CASSKSRRGNWYF TGTGCCAGCAGCAAAAGTAGAAGGGGGAATTGGTACTTC
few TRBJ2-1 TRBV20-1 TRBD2 CSASQGREAYNEQFF TGCAGTGCAAGTCAGGGCCGGGAGGCCTACAATGAGCAGTTCTTC
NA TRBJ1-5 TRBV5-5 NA CASSLQGLDNQPQHF TGTGCCAGCAGCTTGCAGGGTCTCGACAATCAGCCCCAGCATTTT
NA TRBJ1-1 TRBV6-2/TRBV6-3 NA CASSVTALNTEAFF TGTGCCAGCAGTGTGACAGCATTGAACACTGAAGCTTTCTTT
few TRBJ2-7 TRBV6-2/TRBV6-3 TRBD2 CASSKIPGGTYEQYF TGTGCCAGCTCGAAAATCCCGGGAGGTACCTACGAGCAGTACTTC
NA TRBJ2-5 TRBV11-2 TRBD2 CASSPGLAGGLETQYF TGTGCCAGCAGCCCGGGACTAGCGGGAGGGTTAGAGACCCAGTACTTC
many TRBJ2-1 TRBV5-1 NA CASSLRAGGDEQFF TGCGCCAGCAGCCTCCGGGCCGGAGGCGATGAGCAGTTCTTC
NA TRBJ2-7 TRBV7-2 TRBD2 CASSPSWGEGEQYF TGTGCCAGCAGCCCCTCTTGGGGGGAGGGCGAGCAGTACTTC
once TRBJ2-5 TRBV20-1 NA CSATIGRETQYF TGCAGCGCGACAATTGGAAGGGAGACCCAGTACTTC
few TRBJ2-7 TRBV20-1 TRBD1 CSARDLSGTGIYEQYF TGCAGTGCTAGAGATCTCAGCGGGACAGGGATCTACGAGCAGTACTTC
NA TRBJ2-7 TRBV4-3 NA CASSQLQGAEQYF TGCGCCAGCAGCCAATTACAGGGAGCCGAGCAGTACTTC
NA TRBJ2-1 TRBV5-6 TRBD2 CASSLWRGLAQNNEQFF TGTGCCAGCAGCTTGTGGCGAGGACTAGCGCAGAACAATGAGCAGTTCTTC
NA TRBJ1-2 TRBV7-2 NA CASSLEVQGTYGYTF TGTGCCAGCAGCTTAGAGGTTCAGGGGACATATGGCTACACCTTC
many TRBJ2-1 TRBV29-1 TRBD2 CSVDLAGAQSNEQFF TGCAGCGTTGATCTAGCGGGGGCCCAGAGCAATGAGCAGTTCTTC
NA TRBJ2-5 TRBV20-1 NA CSALLGYQETQYF TGCAGTGCTCTTCTAGGATACCAAGAGACCCAGTACTTC
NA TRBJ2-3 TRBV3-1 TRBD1 CASSQVWERTGNTDTRYF TGTGCCAGCAGCCAAGTTTGGGAGCGGACAGGGAACACAGATACGCGGTATTTT
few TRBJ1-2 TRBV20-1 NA CSASYEPYGYTF TGCAGTGCTAGCTACGAACCCTATGGCTACACCTTC
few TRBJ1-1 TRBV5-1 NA CASSRGTPRTEAFF TGCGCCAGCAGTCGCGGGACCCCGCGAACTGAAGCTTTCTTT
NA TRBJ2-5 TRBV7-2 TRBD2 CASSFNPRVQGLRETQYF TGTGCCAGCAGCTTCAATCCGAGGGTCCAGGGACTACGGGAGACCCAGTACTTC
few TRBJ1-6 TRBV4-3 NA CASSQGKGQGSPLHF TGCGCCAGCAGCCAAGGCAAGGGGCAAGGGAGCCCCCTCCACTTT
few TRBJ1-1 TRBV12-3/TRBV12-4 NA CASRNRVQTEAFF TGTGCCAGCAGAAATCGGGTGCAAACTGAAGCTTTCTTT
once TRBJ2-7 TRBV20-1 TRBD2 CSAVAGHSYEQYF TGCAGTGCCGTAGCGGGACACTCCTACGAGCAGTACTTC
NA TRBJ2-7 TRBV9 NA CASSVGNREQYF TGTGCCAGCAGCGTAGGTAATCGCGAGCAGTACTTC
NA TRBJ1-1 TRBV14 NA CASSQLYAEAFF TGTGCCAGCAGCCAACTCTACGCTGAAGCTTTCTTT
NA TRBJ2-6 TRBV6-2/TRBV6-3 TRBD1 CASRQTGDSGANVLTF TGTGCCAGCAGACAGACAGGGGACTCTGGGGCCAACGTCCTGACTTTC
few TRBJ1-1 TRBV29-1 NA CSVGTVNTEAFF TGCAGCGTTGGGACAGTTAACACTGAAGCTTTCTTT